These T cell receptor beta chains were read from a single sample in a study of CD8+ T cells in alopecia areata. The table came from immunoSEQ multiplex PCR; TCRdb's copy has only in-frame clones and leaves some out. The data hold some 130,000 clones, with 50% to 60% observed a single time. Sample: CD4+ T cells sorted from blood, taken at week 0. Every receptor here comes from a human donor with alopecia areata. Both conserved end residues are part of each CDR3. A D gene is named only where the DNA matches it firmly. A clone size is listed for some rows: how often the clone was seen (once, few, many), or a class if it is expanded.

d_gene	j_gene	abundance	v_gene	CDR3nt	CDR3aa
NA	TRBJ2-3	NA	TRBV7-3	TGTGCCAGCAGCGTCAAGGGACTCAGCACAGATACGCAGTATTTT	CASSVKGLSTDTQYF
TRBD1	TRBJ1-1	few	TRBV29-1	TGCAGCGTTGAACGGACAGGGGGCGCTGAAGCTTTCTTT	CSVERTGGAEAFF
TRBD1	TRBJ1-6	NA	TRBV6-5	TGTGCCAGCAGCGACAGGGAGAATTCACCCCTCCACTTT	CASSDRENSPLHF
NA	TRBJ1-2	NA	TRBV13	TGTGCCAGCAGCTACTTACAGGGTAACTATGGCTACACCTTC	CASSYLQGNYGYTF
NA	TRBJ1-4	once	TRBV7-8	TGTGCCAGCAGCTCGGGACCGGAGAATGAAAAACTGTTTTTT	CASSSGPENEKLFF
NA	TRBJ1-2	few	TRBV14	TGTGCCAGCAGCCAAGTAGGCCGTTACTACACCTTC	CASSQVGRYYTF
TRBD2	TRBJ2-7	NA	TRBV28	TGTGCCAGCACCCCAGGGCTGGCGGGAGGCTACGAGCAGTACTTC	CASTPGLAGGYEQYF
NA	TRBJ1-1	NA	TRBV29-1	TGCAGCGTTGGAGGGCCGGGGGTTAACACTGAAGCTTTCTTT	CSVGGPGVNTEAFF
NA	TRBJ2-7	NA	TRBV6-5	TGTGCCAGCAGTTACCCAGTCGGCAAGTCCTACGAGCAGTACTTC	CASSYPVGKSYEQYF
NA	TRBJ1-5	few	TRBV30	TGTGCCTGGAGTGTACGTGGGGCCGTCGTTTCCAATCAGCCCCAGCATTTT	CAWSVRGAVVSNQPQHF
NA	TRBJ1-5	NA	TRBV4-1	TGCGCCAGCAGCCAACGCTGGGTCAATCAGCCCCAGCATTTT	CASSQRWVNQPQHF
TRBD1	TRBJ2-7	NA	TRBV19	TGTGCCAGTAGTATTCAGACAGGGAATTCCTACGAGCAGTACTTC	CASSIQTGNSYEQYF
NA	TRBJ2-3	once	TRBV5-1	TGCGCCAGCAGCTTGGTGGCTGGCACAGATACGCAGTATTTT	CASSLVAGTDTQYF
NA	TRBJ2-2	NA	TRBV5-1	TGCGCCAGCAGCTGGGCTGGAGGGACCGGGGAGCTGTTTTTT	CASSWAGGTGELFF
NA	TRBJ2-1	NA	TRBV7-2	TGTGCCAGCAGCCCCCGGGGGGCTGGGACTTTGGTGCAGTTCTTC	CASSPRGAGTLVQFF
NA	TRBJ2-7	NA	TRBV5-6	TGTGCCAGCAGCAAAGCCGGGCAAAAAGAGCAGTACTTC	CASSKAGQKEQYF
TRBD1	TRBJ2-7	few	TRBV7-2	TGTGCCAGCAAATTCGGGACAGGGAGCTACGAGCAGTACTTC	CASKFGTGSYEQYF
NA	TRBJ1-2	NA	TRBV18	TGTGCCAGCTCACCAAAAGGGTCGGATAACTATGGCTACACCTTC	CASSPKGSDNYGYTF
NA	TRBJ2-7	NA	TRBV25-1	TGTGCCAGCAGTGAAGAAGGGGGGCAGTTGGACTTC	CASSEEGGQLDF
NA	TRBJ2-5	NA	TRBV19	TGTGCCAGTAGTATAGGTTGGGGGACTCGCGACCAAGAGACCCAGTACTTC	CASSIGWGTRDQETQYF
NA	TRBJ2-5	NA	TRBV2	TGTGCCAGCTCGGGGGCCCTAGAGACCCAGTACTTC	CASSGALETQYF
TRBD1	TRBJ1-2	NA	TRBV25-1	TGTGCCAGCAGTGAATATATGGGGACGGACAGGCGAGGCGGCTACACCTTC	CASSEYMGTDRRGGYTF